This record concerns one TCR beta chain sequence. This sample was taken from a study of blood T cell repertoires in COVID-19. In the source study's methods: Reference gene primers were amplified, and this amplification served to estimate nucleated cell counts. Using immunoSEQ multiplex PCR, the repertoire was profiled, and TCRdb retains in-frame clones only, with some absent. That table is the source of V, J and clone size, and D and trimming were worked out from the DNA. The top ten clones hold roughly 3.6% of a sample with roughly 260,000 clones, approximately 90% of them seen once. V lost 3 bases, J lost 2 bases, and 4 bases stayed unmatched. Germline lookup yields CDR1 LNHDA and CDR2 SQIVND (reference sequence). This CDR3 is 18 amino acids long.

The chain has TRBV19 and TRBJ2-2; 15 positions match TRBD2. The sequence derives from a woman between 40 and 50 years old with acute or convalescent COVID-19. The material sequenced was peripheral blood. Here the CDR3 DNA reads TGTGCCAGTAGTATTGGACTAGCGGGGGGGTTTAACACCGGGGAGCTGTTTTTT. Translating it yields CASSIGLAGGFNTGELFF.